This T cell receptor (beta chain) was sequenced for a study of blood T cell repertoires in COVID-19. The method was immunoSEQ multiplex PCR; TCRdb's version includes in-frame clones alone and lacks a portion of them. The sample has 130,000 to 150,000 clones, 87% seen once. Germline-derived CDR1 and CDR2 are MNHEY and SVGAGI. Trimming stripped 6 bases from V and 5 bases from J, with 13 bases between. The CDR3 is 13 amino acids. The chain is built from TRBV6-5 and TRBJ2-5; D perhaps matches TRBD2 (6 bases). The sample taken for sequencing was peripheral blood. The receptor comes from a woman in her 50s with acute or convalescent COVID-19. The CDR3: CASSTSREETQYF. In DNA, the CDR3 is TGTGCCAGCAGCACTAGCAGGGAGGAGACCCAGTACTTC.